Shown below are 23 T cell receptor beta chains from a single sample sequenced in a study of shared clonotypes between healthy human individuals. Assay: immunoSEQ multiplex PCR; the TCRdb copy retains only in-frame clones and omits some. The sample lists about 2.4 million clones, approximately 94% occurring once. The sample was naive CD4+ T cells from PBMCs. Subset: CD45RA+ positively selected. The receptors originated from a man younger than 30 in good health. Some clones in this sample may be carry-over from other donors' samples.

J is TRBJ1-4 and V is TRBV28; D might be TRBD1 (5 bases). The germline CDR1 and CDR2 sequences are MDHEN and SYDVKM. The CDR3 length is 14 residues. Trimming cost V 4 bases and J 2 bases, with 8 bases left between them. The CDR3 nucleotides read TGTGCCAGCAGTTGGGCAGGGACTAATGAAAAACTGTTTTTT. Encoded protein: CASSWAGTNEKLFF.

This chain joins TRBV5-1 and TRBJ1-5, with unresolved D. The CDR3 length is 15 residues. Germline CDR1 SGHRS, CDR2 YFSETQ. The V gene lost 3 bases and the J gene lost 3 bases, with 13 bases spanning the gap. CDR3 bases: TGCGCCAGCAGCTCAATGCCGGGAGACAATCAGCCCCAGCATTTT. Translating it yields CASSSMPGDNQPQHF.

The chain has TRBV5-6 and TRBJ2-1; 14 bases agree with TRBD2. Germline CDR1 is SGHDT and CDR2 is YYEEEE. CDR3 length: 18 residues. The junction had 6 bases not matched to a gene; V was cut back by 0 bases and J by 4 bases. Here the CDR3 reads CASSLVGLAGDVYNEQFF. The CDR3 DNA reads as TGTGCCAGCAGCTTGGTGGGACTAGCGGGGGACGTTTACAATGAGCAGTTCTTC.

CDR3 region: CASSLETSLAGGPQYF. CDR3 DNA: TGTGCCAGCAGCTTAGAAACGTCGCTAGCGGGAGGGCCTCAGTATTTT. The chain couples TRBV11-3 to TRBJ2-3, with 12 bases fitting TRBD2. Germline V gene lookup returns CDR1 SGHNT and CDR2 YENEEA. J was trimmed by 12 bases and V by 0 bases; bases with no gene match: 10. The CDR3 length is 16 residues.

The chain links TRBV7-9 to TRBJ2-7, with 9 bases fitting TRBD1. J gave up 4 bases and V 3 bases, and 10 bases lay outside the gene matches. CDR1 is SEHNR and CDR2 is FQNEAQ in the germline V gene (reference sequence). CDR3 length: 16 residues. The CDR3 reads CASSFFKDRGLYEQYF. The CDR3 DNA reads TGTGCCAGCAGCTTTTTCAAGGACAGGGGATTGTACGAGCAGTACTTC.

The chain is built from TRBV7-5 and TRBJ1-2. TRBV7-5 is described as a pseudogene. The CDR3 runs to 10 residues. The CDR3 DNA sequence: TGTGCCAGAACCCAACATGGCTACACCTTC. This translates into CARTQHGYTF.

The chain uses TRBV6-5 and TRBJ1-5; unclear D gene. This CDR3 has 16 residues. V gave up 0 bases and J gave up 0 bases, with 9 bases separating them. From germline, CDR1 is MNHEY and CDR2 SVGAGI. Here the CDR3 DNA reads TGTGCCAGCAGTTACTCGGGAGGGAATAGCAATCAGCCCCAGCATTTT. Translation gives CASSYSGGNSNQPQHF.

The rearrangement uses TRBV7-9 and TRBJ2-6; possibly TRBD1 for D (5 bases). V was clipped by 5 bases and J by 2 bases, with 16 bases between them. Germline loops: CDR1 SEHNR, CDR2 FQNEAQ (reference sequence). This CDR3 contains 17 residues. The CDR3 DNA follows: TGTGCCAGCAGCGAAAAACAGGATAGAACTGGGGCCAACGTCCTGACTTTC. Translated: CASSEKQDRTGANVLTF. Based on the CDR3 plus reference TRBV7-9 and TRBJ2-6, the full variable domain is DTGVSQNPRHKITKRGQNVTFRCDPISEHNRLYWYRQTLGQGPEFLTYFQNEAQLEKSRLLSDRFSAERPKGSFSTLEIQRTEQGDSAMYLCASSEKQDRTGANVLTFGAGSRLTVL.

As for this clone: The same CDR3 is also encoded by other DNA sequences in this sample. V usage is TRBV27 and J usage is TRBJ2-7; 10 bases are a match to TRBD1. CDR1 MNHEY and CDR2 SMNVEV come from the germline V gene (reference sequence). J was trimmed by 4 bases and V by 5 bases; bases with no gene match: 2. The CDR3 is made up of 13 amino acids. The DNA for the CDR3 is TGTGCCAGCAGTAGGGACAGGGGTTACGAGCAGTACTTC. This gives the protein CASSRDRGYEQYF.

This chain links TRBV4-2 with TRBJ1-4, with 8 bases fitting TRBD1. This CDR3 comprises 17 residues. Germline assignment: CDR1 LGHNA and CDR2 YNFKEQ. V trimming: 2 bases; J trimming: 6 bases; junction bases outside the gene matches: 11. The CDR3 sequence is CASSQPTTGTGHEKLFF. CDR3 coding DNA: TGTGCCAGCAGCCAACCTACGACCGGGACAGGTCATGAAAAACTGTTTTTT.

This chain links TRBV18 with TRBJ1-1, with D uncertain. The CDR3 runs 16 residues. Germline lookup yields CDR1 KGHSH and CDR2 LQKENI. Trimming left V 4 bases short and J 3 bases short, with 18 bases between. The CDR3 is CASSLDAFLGDTEAFF. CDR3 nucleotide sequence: TGTGCCAGCTCACTTGACGCTTTTCTCGGGGACACTGAAGCTTTCTTT.

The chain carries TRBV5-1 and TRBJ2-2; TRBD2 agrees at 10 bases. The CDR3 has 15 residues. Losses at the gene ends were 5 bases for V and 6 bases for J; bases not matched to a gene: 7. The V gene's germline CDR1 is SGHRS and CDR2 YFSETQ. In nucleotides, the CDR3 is TGCGCCAGCAGGCTAGCGGGAGAAATCCCCGGGGAGCTGTTTTTT. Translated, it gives CASRLAGEIPGELFF.

CDR3 coding DNA: TGTGCCAGCAGCTTATTGCAGGGGGCTACCTACAATGAGCAGTTCTTC. It codes for CASSLLQGATYNEQFF. The V and J genes are TRBV5-6 and TRBJ2-1; TRBD1 agrees at 8 bases. The germline V gene encodes CDR1 SGHDT and CDR2 YYEEEE. V lost 2 bases to trimming and J lost 2 bases; unmatched junction nucleotides: 6. CDR3 length: 16 amino acids.

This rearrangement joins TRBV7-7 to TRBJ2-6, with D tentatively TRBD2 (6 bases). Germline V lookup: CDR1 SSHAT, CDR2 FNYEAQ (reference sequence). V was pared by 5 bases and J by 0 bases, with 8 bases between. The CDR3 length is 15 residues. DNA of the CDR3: TGTGCCAGCAGCCCCGGGGGCTCTGGGGCCAACGTCCTGACTTTC. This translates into CASSPGGSGANVLTF. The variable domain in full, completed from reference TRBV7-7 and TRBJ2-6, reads GAGVSQSPRYKVTKRGQDVTLRCDPISSHATLYWYQQALGQGPEFLTYFNYEAQPDKSGLPSDRFSAERPEGSISTLTIQRTEQRDSAMYRCASSPGGSGANVLTFGAGSRLTVL.

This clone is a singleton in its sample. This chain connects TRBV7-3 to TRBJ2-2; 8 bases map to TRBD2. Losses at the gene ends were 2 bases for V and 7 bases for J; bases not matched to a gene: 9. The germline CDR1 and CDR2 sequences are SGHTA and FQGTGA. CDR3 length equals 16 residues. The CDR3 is CASSLLASGRGGELFF. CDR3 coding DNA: TGTGCCAGCAGCTTATTGGCTAGCGGGCGAGGCGGGGAGCTGTTTTTT.

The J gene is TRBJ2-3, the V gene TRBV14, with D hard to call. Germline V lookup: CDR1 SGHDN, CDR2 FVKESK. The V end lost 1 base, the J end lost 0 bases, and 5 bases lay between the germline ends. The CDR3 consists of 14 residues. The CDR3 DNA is TGTGCCAGCAGCCAAGCGTATAGCACAGATACGCAGTATTTT. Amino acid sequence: CASSQAYSTDTQYF.

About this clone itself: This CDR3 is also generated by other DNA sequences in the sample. The CDR3 DNA follows: TGTGCCAGTAGTATCGGAGGTAGGGAGACCCAGTACTTC. The encoded protein is CASSIGGRETQYF. This chain uses TRBV19 with TRBJ2-5; D is possibly TRBD2 (5 bases). Germline CDR1 LNHDA, CDR2 SQIVND (reference sequence). The CDR3 length is 13 residues. V shed 3 bases and J shed 5 bases, with 10 bases lying between them. Drawing the rest from reference TRBV19 and TRBJ2-5, the complete variable domain is DGGITQSPKYLFRKEGQNVTLSCEQNLNHDAMYWYRQDPGQGLRLIYYSQIVNDFQKGDIAEGYSVSREKKESFPLTVTSAQKNPTAFYLCASSIGGRETQYFGPGTRLLVL.

Here the CDR3 reads CATSRPPPGQYPTGEFF. The CDR3 coding sequence is TGTGCCACCAGCAGACCTCCGCCGGGACAGTACCCTACCGGGGAGTTCTTC. The chain carries TRBV15 and TRBJ2-1; 7 positions match TRBD1. Per germline, CDR1 LNHNV and CDR2 YYDKDF (reference sequence). This CDR3 is built from 17 residues. After removal of 2 bases from V and 14 bases from J, the junction contained 21 bases not matched to a gene.

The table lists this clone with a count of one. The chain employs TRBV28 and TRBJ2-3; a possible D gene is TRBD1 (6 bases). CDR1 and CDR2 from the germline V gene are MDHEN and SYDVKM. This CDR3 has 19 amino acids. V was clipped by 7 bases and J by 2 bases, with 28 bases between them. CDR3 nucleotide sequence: TGTGCCAGCACCAAATTACATTTTAAGGGCAGGGGAATCACAGATACGCAGTATTTT. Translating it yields CASTKLHFKGRGITDTQYF.

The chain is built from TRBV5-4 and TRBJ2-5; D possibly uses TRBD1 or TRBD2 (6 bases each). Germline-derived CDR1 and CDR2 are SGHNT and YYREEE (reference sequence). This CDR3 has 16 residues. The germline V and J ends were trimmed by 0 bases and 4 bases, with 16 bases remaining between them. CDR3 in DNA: TGTGCCAGCAGCTTGGAGGGTTCGGGGGCTAGAGAGACCCAGTACTTC. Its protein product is CASSLEGSGARETQYF.

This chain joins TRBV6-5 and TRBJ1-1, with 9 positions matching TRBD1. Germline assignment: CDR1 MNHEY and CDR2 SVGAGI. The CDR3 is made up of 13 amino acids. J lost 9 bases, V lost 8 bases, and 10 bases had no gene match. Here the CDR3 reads CASLPPGQGQAFF. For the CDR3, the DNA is TGTGCCAGCCTACCACCCGGACAGGGGCAAGCTTTCTTT.

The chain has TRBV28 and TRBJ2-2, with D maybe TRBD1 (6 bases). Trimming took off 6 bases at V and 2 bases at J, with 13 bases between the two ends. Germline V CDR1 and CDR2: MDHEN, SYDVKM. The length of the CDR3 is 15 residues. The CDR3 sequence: CASRGGASNTGELFF. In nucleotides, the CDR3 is TGTGCCAGCAGAGGGGGAGCCTCAAACACCGGGGAGCTGTTTTTT.

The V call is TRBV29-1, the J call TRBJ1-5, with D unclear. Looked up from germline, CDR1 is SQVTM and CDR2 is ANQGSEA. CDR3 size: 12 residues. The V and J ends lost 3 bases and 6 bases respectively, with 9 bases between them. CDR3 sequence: CSVEAPGQPQHF. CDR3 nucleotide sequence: TGCAGCGTTGAGGCTCCGGGTCAGCCCCAGCATTTT.